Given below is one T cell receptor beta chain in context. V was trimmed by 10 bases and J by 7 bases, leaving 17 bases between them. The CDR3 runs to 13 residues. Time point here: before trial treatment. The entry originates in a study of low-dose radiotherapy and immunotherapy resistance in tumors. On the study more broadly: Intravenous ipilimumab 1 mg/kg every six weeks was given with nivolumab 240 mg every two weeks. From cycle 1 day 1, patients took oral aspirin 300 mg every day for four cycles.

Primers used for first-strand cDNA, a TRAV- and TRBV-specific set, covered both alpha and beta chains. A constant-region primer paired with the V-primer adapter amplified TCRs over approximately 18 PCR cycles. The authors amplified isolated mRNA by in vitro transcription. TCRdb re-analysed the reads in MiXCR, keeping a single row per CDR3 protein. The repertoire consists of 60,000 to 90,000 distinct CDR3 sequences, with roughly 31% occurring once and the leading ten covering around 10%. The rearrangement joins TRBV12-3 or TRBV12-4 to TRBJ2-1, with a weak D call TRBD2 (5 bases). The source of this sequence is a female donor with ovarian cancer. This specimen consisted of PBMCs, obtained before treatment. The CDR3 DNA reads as TGTGCCACCCTTGAACGGGGTTGGAATGAGCAGTTCTTC. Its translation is CATLERGWNEQFF.